This T cell receptor (beta chain) appears in the sequencing data of a study of regulatory T cells in long-lasting Graves disease. The wider study: Persistent Graves' disease denoted over 5 years of antithyroid drugs plus positive TSH receptor antibodies.

The time point here: persistent/refractory GD, antithyroid drugs over 5 years with positive TRAb. Extracted RNA from PBMCs served as the source of the TCR library. Findings of the study overall: Among the persistent patients, 2,500 to 3,000 public clonotypes were shared, more than the 850 to 1,000 shared among new patients.

This clonotype was detected once. As yet, its antigen is unknown. Both iRepertoire HTBI primers and Arm-PCR of CDR3 regions were used to build the TCR beta libraries. Study processing details: From all samples, identification returned approximately 13 TRBJ and approximately 61 TRBV segments. MiXCR was run by TCRdb on the multiplex PCR reads, yielding one entry per CDR3 protein. The V and J calls were not made by the authors but by TCRdb's processing. The data contain around 400,000 distinct CDR3 sequences, about a quarter of them singletons. This clonotype was obtained from a female donor with Graves disease. Sequencing was performed on peripheral blood mononuclear cells (PBMCs), taken when the disease was refractory, from a patient treated with antithyroid drugs.

The CDR3, as DNA: TGTGCCAGCAGCTTAGATTTTGTCAGTCCACCCCTCCACTTT. It encodes CASSLDFVSPPLHF. The V and J genes are TRBV7-2 and TRBJ1-6; D gene unclear. CDR3 length: 14 amino acids. Germline V CDR1 and CDR2: SGHTA, FQGNSA. V was trimmed by 1 base and J by 11 bases, leaving 12 bases between them.